Listed below are T cell receptor beta chains from one sample, sequenced in a study of T-cell reconstitution after alpha-beta-depleted transplantation in children. A single record per CDR3 protein comes from TCRdb applying MiXCR to the PCR reads. The table shows roughly 610,000 distinct CDR3 sequences, with 8% to 11% occurring only once. This specimen consisted of PBMCs from the stem cell graft donor, obtained from the stem cell graft. These receptors all stem from a human donor who donated a stem cell graft to a child with acute myeloid leukemia. CDR3s include the opening cysteine and the closing phenylalanine or tryptophan. The D gene is left open where the match is weak. Part of the rows lack a size; the others show once, few, many or a class for expanded clones.

v_call	d_call	clone_size	j_call	cdr3_aa	cdr3_nt
TRBV5-1	TRBD2	few	TRBJ2-5	CASSFLAGNQETQYF	TGCGCCAGCAGTTTCCTAGCGGGAAACCAAGAGACCCAGTACTTC
TRBV7-9	-	-	TRBJ1-1	CASTRPVQGRTTEAFF	TGTGCCAGCACCCGGCCTGTTCAGGGGCGAACCACTGAAGCTTTCTTT
TRBV20-1	-	few	TRBJ1-1	CSAVRGLNTEAFF	TGCAGTGCTGTCCGGGGCCTGAACACTGAAGCTTTCTTT
TRBV28	TRBD1	-	TRBJ1-2	CASSDPRGLGANYGYTF	TGTGCCAGCAGCGACCCGAGGGGGCTTGGAGCTAACTATGGCTACACCTTC
TRBV30	-	few	TRBJ1-5	CAWSGGQSNQPQHF	TGTGCCTGGAGTGGGGGGCAGAGCAATCAGCCCCAGCATTTT
TRBV20-1	TRBD2	few	TRBJ2-1	CSARVAGDLGQFF	TGCAGTGCTCGGGTAGCGGGAGATTTAGGGCAGTTCTTC
TRBV20-1	TRBD2	few	TRBJ2-4	CSALLAGGKNIQYF	TGCAGTGCGCTGCTAGCGGGAGGCAAAAACATTCAGTACTTC
TRBV5-1	-	few	TRBJ2-1	CASSRESGSYNEQFF	TGCGCCAGCAGCCGGGAGAGTGGATCCTACAATGAGCAGTTCTTC
TRBV24-1	TRBD2	many	TRBJ2-2	CATSDSTSGGELFF	TGTGCCACCAGTGATTCTACTAGCGGCGGGGAGCTGTTTTTT
TRBV12-3/TRBV12-4	TRBD1	many	TRBJ2-5	CASSSRTGGTETQYF	TGTGCCAGCAGTTCTCGGACAGGGGGCACAGAGACCCAGTACTTC
TRBV14	TRBD2	many	TRBJ2-1	CASSQDLTSGRNEQFF	TGTGCCAGCAGCCAAGATCTAACTAGCGGGAGGAATGAGCAGTTCTTC
TRBV11-1	TRBD2	-	TRBJ2-7	CASSFVVGAAGGGAEQYF	TGTGCCAGCAGCTTTGTTGTCGGTGCGGCGGGAGGGGGGGCCGAGCAGTACTTC